This T cell receptor beta chain was observed in a study of blood T cell repertoires in COVID-19. Study-wide background: The United States, Italy and Spain supplied acute and convalescent COVID-19 samples. Sources were T cells, B-cell-depleted T cells, or PBMCs; the material itself was cDNA or gDNA.

The CDR3 is 21 amino acids. The germline CDR1 and CDR2 sequences are SGDLS and YYNGEE. J gave up 0 bases and V 4 bases, and 18 bases lay outside the gene matches. Per the original data handling: For nucleated cells, counts were estimated from reference gene primer amplification. Clones were read by immunoSEQ multiplex PCR, and TCRdb kept only the in-frame ones, dropping some. V and J calls and clone size follow that table, whereas D and trimming were derived from the DNA. The sample holds 200,000 to 250,000 clones; 82% are singletons and the top ten take 9.5% to 15%. Source material: peripheral blood. This clonotype originated in a woman aged 40-49 years with acute or convalescent COVID-19. The chain uses TRBV9 and TRBJ2-3, with TRBD2 matching 12 bases. DNA of the CDR3: TGTGCCAGCAGCCCCCACGACGAGTCGGGACTAGCGGGTGCTAGCACAGATACGCAGTATTTT. It yields the protein CASSPHDESGLAGASTDTQYF.